These 16 T cell receptor beta chains share one sample of origin, sequenced in a study of control samples from healthy donors and cancer patients. Clones were read by immunoSEQ multiplex PCR, and TCRdb kept only the in-frame ones, dropping some. The table has about 100,000 clones, roughly 87% seen once. Sequenced: blood. These receptor sequences come from a woman between 50 and 59 years old in good health.

This clone was detected only a few times. The V gene is TRBV23-1, the J gene TRBJ2-6, with a weak D call TRBD2 (6 bases). TRBV23-1 has ORF status, its function being uncertain. The CDR3 runs to 16 residues. The V end was cut by 8 bases, the J end by 2 bases, with 16 bases between. The CDR3 spells CASPAGPLAGANVLTF. The CDR3 DNA reads TGCGCCAGCCCCGCGGGACCCCTCGCTGGGGCCAACGTCCTGACTTTC.

This chain uses TRBV24-1 with TRBJ2-7; no definite D call. V lost 5 bases, J lost 3 bases, and 25 bases lay in between. The CDR3 covers 18 residues. Per the germline V gene, CDR1 is KGHDR and CDR2 is SFDVKD. CDR3 protein: CATSGAALPHTPIYEQYV. DNA of the CDR3: TGTGCCACCAGTGGTGCCGCGCTTCCACATACCCCTATCTACGAGCAGTACGTC.

The J gene is TRBJ2-3, the V gene TRBV9, with D uncertain. CDR1 and CDR2 (germline): SGDLS, YYNGEE. The CDR3 has 16 amino acids. Trimming left V 3 bases short and J 1 base short, with 15 bases between. The CDR3 reads CASSARGIYGTDTQYF. Here the CDR3 DNA reads TGTGCCAGCAGCGCCAGAGGTATTTACGGCACAGATACGCAGTATTTT.

This chain joins TRBV19 and TRBJ1-1, with D possibly matching TRBD1 (6 bases). The CDR3 is 12 amino acids. V was pared by 9 bases and J by 6 bases, with 14 bases between. Germline V gene sequence: CDR1 LNHDA, CDR2 SQIVND (reference sequence). CDR3 protein: CASRGPSPEAFF. DNA for the CDR3: TGTGCCAGCAGGGGCCCATCTCCTGAAGCTTTCTTT.

This chain links TRBV5-1 with TRBJ2-5; D not resolved. CDR1 and CDR2 from the germline V gene are SGHRS and YFSETQ. Trimming cost V 1 base and J 4 bases, with 14 bases left between them. This CDR3 region has 15 residues. The DNA for the CDR3 is TGCGCCAGCAGCTTGTACCAAGGGAATAGAGAGACCCAGTACTTC. Amino acids: CASSLYQGNRETQYF.

This clone came up once. V gene TRBV5-1 combines with J gene TRBJ1-4; perhaps TRBD1 as D (5 bases). There are 15 residues in the CDR3. Trimming took 4 bases from V and 5 from J, leaving 15 bases between them. CDR1 and CDR2 from the germline V gene are SGHRS and YFSETQ. The DNA of the CDR3 is TGCGCCAGCAGCAGAAGGAGTGGGGGGAATGAAAAACTGTTTTTT. Protein: CASSRRSGGNEKLFF. Complete variable domain (other parts from reference TRBV5-1 and TRBJ1-4): KAGVTQTPRYLIKTRGQQVTLSCSPISGHRSVSWYQQTPGQGLQFLFEYFSETQRNKGNFPGRFSGRQFSNSRSEMNVSTLELGDSALYLCASSRRSGGNEKLFFGSGTQLSVL.

The chain combines TRBV28 with TRBJ2-1; D might be TRBD1 or TRBD2, each matching 5 bases. The CDR3 has 14 residues. In germline, CDR1 is MDHEN, CDR2 SYDVKM. V was shortened by 2 bases and J by 3 bases, with 8 bases between the two germline ends. The CDR3 loop is CASSLGTLYNEQFF. CDR3 bases: TGTGCCAGCAGTTTAGGGACCCTCTACAATGAGCAGTTCTTC.

V usage is TRBV6-2 or TRBV6-3 and J usage is TRBJ2-1; tentatively, D is TRBD2 (5 bases). The germline V and J ends were trimmed by 1 base and 7 bases, with 14 bases remaining between them. Looked up from germline, CDR1 is MNHEY and CDR2 is SVGEGT. This CDR3 comprises 15 residues. The CDR3 bases are TGTGCCAGCAGTTACTTGGCGGAGAGGGAAAATGAGCAGTTCTTC. Amino acid sequence: CASSYLAERENEQFF.

The chain has TRBV7-3 and TRBJ2-1; TRBD1 matches 12 bases. The V segment lost 2 bases and the J segment 6 bases; nucleotides outside the gene matches: 2. The CDR3 has 15 amino acids. CDR1 SGHTA and CDR2 FQGTGA come from the germline V gene. The CDR3 DNA reads TGTGCCAGCAGCTTAGGGGACAGGGGGCGCAATGAGCAGTTCTTC. Its protein product is CASSLGDRGRNEQFF. The full variable domain, in which reference TRBV7-3 and TRBJ2-1 provide the parts outside the CDR3, is GAGVSQTPSNKVTEKGKYVELRCDPISGHTALYWYRQSLGQGPEFLIYFQGTGAADDSGLPNDRFFAVRPEGSVSTLKIQRTERGDSAVYLCASSLGDRGRNEQFFGPGTRLTVL.

The chain combines TRBV29-1 with TRBJ1-2; 7 bases align to TRBD1. This CDR3 contains 15 residues. CDR1 is SQVTM and CDR2 is ANQGSEA in the germline V gene. The trim removed 5 bases at V and 8 bases at J, leaving 17 bases unmatched. For the CDR3, the DNA is TGCAGCGTTAGACTACCGGGCAGGGGGTCGAGCGGCTACACCTTC. Protein product: CSVRLPGRGSSGYTF.

The V and J genes are TRBV29-1 and TRBJ1-4; D is possibly TRBD1 (6 bases). Germline values: CDR1 SQVTM, CDR2 ANQGSEA. The CDR3 sequence is 12 residues long. V was trimmed by 4 bases and J by 7 bases, leaving 10 bases between them. The CDR3 region has the DNA TGCAGCGTTGGAGGGGGGAGTGAAAAACTGTTTTTT. Encoded protein: CSVGGGSEKLFF.

This clone came up a few times. The J gene is TRBJ2-2, the V gene TRBV4-1, with D possibly TRBD1 on 6 matching bases. V was clipped by 4 bases and J by 1 base, with 7 bases between them. Germline CDR1 reads MGHRA; CDR2 reads YSYEKL. The CDR3 runs 14 residues. CDR3 sequence (DNA): TGCGCCAGCAGCCGGGACATGAACACCGGGGAGCTGTTTTTT. Encoded protein: CASSRDMNTGELFF.

The rearrangement joins TRBV12-5 to TRBJ2-1; D uncertain. V lost 5 bases to trimming and J lost 6 bases, with 11 bases between them. The CDR3 is made up of 13 amino acids. CDR1 LGHNT and CDR2 FRNRAP come from the germline V gene. The DNA for the CDR3 is TGTGCTAGTGGTGGGAAGAGGCCCAATGAGCAGTTCTTC. This sequence encodes CASGGKRPNEQFF.

The V gene is TRBV6-2 or TRBV6-3, the J gene TRBJ2-1; D not certain. CDR1 MNHEY and CDR2 SVGEGT come from the germline V gene. The V end lost 1 base, the J end lost 6 bases, and 7 bases lay between the germline ends. The CDR3 runs 13 residues. CDR3 sequence (DNA): TGTGCCAGCAGTTACTATACTACCAATGAGCAGTTCTTC. Its translation: CASSYYTTNEQFF.

The V and J genes are TRBV3-1 (or the pseudogene TRBV3-2) and TRBJ2-7, with TRBD2 identical over 7 bases. This CDR3 spans 16 amino acids. Germline V CDR1 and CDR2: LGHDT, YNNKEL (reference sequence). Trimming took 2 bases from V and 6 from J; bases not matched to a gene: 13. The CDR3 DNA sequence: TGTGCCAGCAGCCAACTCCTTGCGGGAGTCCATTTCGAGCAGTACGTC. As protein: CASSQLLAGVHFEQYV.

The chain employs TRBV5-1 and TRBJ1-1; D call uncertain. CDR1 is SGHRS, CDR2 YFSETQ, per germline. V gave up 4 bases and J gave up 4 bases, with 11 bases separating them. The CDR3 totals 13 residues. The CDR3 coding sequence is TGCGCCAGCAGCGCGGGGTGGGGCACTGAAGCTTTCTTT. It translates to CASSAGWGTEAFF.